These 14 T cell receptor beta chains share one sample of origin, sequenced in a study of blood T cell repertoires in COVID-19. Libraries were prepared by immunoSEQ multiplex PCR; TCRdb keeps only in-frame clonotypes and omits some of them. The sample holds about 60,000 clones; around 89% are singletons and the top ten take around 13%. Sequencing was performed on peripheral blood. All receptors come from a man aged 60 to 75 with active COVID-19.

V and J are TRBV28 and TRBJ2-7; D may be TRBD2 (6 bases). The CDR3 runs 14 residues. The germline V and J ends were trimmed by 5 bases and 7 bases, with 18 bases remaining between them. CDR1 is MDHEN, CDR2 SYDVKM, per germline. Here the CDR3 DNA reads TGTGCCAGCAGTCCGCCGGACCCTGGGAGGGAGCAGTACTTC. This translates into CASSPPDPGREQYF.

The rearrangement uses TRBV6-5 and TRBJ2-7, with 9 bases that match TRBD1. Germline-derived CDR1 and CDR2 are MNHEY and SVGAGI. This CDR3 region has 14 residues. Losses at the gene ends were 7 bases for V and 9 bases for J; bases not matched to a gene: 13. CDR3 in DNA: TGTGCCAGCAACCCACAAATAGACAGGGGGTCGCAGTACTTC. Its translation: CASNPQIDRGSQYF.

The CDR3 DNA sequence: TGTGCCAGCCTCTCCGAACCGGTCACTGAAGCTTTCTTT. It codes for CASLSEPVTEAFF. The rearrangement uses TRBV28 and TRBJ1-1; no reliable D call. Per the germline V gene, CDR1 is MDHEN and CDR2 is SYDVKM. This CDR3 is 13 amino acids long. V was clipped by 8 bases and J by 4 bases, with 14 bases between them.

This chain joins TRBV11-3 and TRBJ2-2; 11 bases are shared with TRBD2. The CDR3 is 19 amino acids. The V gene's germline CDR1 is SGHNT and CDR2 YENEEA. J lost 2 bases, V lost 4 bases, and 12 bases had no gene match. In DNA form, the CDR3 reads TGTGCCAGCAGCTCCCCATTTAGCGGGAGGGAGAGTAACACCGGGGAGCTGTTTTTT. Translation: CASSSPFSGRESNTGELFF. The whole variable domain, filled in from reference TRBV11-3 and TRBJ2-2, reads EAGVVQSPRYKIIEKKQPVAFWCNPISGHNTLYWYLQNLGQGPELLIRYENEEAVDDSQLPKDRFSAERLKGVDSTLKIQPAELGDSAVYLCASSSPFSGRESNTGELFFGEGSRLTVL.

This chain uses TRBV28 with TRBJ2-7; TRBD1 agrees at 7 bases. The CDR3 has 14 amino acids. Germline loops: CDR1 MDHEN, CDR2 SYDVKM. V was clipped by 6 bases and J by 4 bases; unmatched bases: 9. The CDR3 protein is CASREQGITYEQYF. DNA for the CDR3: TGTGCCAGCAGAGAACAGGGGATAACGTACGAGCAGTACTTC.

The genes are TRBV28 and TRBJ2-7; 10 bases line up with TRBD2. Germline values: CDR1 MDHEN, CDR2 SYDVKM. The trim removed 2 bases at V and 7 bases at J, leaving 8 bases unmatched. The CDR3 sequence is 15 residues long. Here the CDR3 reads CASSLTSGISKEQYF. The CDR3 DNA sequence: TGTGCCAGCAGTTTAACTAGCGGGATAAGTAAAGAGCAGTACTTC.

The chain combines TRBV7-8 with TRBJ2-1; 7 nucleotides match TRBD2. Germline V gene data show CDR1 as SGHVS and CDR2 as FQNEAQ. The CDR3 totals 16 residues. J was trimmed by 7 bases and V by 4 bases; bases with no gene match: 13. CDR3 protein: CASSSKTSYVLNEQFF. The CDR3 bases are TGTGCCAGCAGCTCGAAGACTAGCTACGTATTGAATGAGCAGTTCTTC.

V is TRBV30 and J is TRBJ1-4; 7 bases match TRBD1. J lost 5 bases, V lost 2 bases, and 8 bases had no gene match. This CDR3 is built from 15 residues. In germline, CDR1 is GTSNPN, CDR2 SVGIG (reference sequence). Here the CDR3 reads CAWSRQGLSNEKLFF. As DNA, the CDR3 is TGTGCCTGGAGTCGACAGGGCCTCTCCAATGAAAAACTGTTTTTT.

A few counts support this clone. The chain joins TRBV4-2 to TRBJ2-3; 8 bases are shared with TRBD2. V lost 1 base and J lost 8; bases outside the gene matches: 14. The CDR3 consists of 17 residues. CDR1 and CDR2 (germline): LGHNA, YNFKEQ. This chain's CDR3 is CASSQVKTAGGLGTQYF. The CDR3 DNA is TGTGCCAGCAGCCAAGTAAAGACTGCGGGAGGTCTGGGTACGCAGTATTTT.

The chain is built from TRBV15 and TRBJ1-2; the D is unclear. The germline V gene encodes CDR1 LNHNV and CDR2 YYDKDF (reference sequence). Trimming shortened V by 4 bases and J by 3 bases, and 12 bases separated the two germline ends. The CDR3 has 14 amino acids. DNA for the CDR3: TGTGCCACCAGCACGGGAGCGCAGCACTATGGCTACACCTTC. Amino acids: CATSTGAQHYGYTF.

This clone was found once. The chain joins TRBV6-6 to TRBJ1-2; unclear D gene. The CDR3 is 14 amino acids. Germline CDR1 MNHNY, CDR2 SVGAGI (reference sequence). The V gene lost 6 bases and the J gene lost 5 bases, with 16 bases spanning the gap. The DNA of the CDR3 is TGTGCCAGCAGCTCGACAATGTTGGGTTATGGCTACACCTTC. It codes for CASSSTMLGYGYTF.

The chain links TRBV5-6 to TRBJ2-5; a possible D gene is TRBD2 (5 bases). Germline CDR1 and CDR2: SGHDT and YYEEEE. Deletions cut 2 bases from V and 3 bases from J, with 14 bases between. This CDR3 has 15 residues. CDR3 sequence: CASSFGMREKETQYF. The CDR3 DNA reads TGTGCCAGCAGCTTTGGCATGAGGGAGAAAGAGACCCAGTACTTC.

The CDR3 protein is CASSPAGNQPQHF. The CDR3, as DNA: TGTGCCAGTTCCCCCGCAGGGAATCAGCCCCAGCATTTT. The V gene is TRBV19, the J gene TRBJ1-5; possibly TRBD1 for D (5 bases). The CDR3 extends over 13 amino acids. V was pared by 8 bases and J by 4 bases, with 12 bases between. CDR1 is LNHDA and CDR2 is SQIVND in the germline V gene (reference sequence).

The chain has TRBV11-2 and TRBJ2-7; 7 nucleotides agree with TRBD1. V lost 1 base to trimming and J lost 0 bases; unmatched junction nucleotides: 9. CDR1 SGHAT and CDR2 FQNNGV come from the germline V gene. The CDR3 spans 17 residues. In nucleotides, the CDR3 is TGTGCCAGCAGCTTAGCGGGCCAGGGACAGATCTCCTACGAGCAGTACTTC. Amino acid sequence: CASSLAGQGQISYEQYF.